This TCR beta chain was retrieved from a study of cytomegalovirus exposure and HLA in healthy donors. At the level of the study: Some 77 million unique TCRs from HLA-typed donors were held in an early release of data. Study-wide points: Most sequenced TCRs were rare (though some public TCRs occurred in many donors). Confirmation in vitro established that three CMV-associated chains were specific for CMV antigens. Association of a missense DCLRE1C variant with TCR beta V- and J-gene trimming was reported in a later analysis.

Trimming at V came to 10 bases and at J to 3 bases, leaving 12 bases not matched to a gene. The CDR3 covers 16 residues. The germline CDR1 and CDR2 sequences are SEHNR and FQNEAQ (reference sequence). Amplification used 60 Vbeta primers and 13 Jbeta primers. Here immunoSEQ multiplex PCR was the method, and the copy in TCRdb shows in-frame clones only, minus some. The repertoire holds 180,000 or so clones, almost 80% seen once, with more than 13% in the top ten. Details on this clone: The antigen remains undetermined.

The sequencing sample was made of PBMCs. The receptor was derived from a man aged 45 to 65 in good health and CMV-seropositive. The chain is built from TRBV7-9 and TRBJ2-2; 9 bases line up with TRBD2. The CDR3 nucleotides are TGTGCCATCCCTCGCGGGGGGGCCGGGGACACCGGGGAGCTGTTTTTT. Translated: CAIPRGGAGDTGELFF.